This T cell receptor (beta chain) was retrieved from a study of regulatory T cells in long-lasting Graves disease. Libraries of TCR beta came from iRepertoire HTBI primers plus Arm-PCR of CDR3 regions. One entry per CDR3 protein results from TCRdb running MiXCR on the multiplex PCR reads. The data contain hundreds of thousands of distinct CDR3 sequences, 12% of them seen just once; the ten biggest clones take up around 9.3%. This clonotype has a count of ten or more. Regarding time point: newly diagnosed GD, antithyroid drugs for less than 3 months. The TCR library was made from RNA extracted from PBMCs. Trimming took off 5 bases at V and 2 bases at J, with 11 bases between the two ends. Germline CDR1 SGHTA, CDR2 FQGNSA. The length of the CDR3 is 14 residues. These same data were also listed under a study on T cells in Graves' hyperthyroidism and ophthalmopathy.

The V gene is TRBV7-2, the J gene TRBJ2-3; D is unclear. The receptor was isolated from a woman aged 25 to 45 with Graves disease. The source was peripheral blood mononuclear cells (PBMCs), collected at new diagnosis, from a patient treated with antithyroid drugs. CDR3 in DNA: TGTGCCAGCAGCGCGGCGGCGGACACAGATACGCAGTATTTT. This codes for CASSAAADTDTQYF.